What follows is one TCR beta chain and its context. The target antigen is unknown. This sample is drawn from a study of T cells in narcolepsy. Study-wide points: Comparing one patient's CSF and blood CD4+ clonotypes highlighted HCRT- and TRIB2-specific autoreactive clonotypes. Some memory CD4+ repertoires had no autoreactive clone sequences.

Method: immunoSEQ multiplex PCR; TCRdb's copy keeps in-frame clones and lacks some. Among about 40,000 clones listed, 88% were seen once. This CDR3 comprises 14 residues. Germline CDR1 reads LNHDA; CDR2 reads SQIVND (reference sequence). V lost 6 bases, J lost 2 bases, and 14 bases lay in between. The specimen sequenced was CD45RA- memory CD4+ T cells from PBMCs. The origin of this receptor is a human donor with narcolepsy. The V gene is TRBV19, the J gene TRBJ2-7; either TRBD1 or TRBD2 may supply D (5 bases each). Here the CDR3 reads CASRTRGTTYEQYF. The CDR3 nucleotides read TGTGCCAGTAGGACACGGGGCACCACCTACGAGCAGTACTTC.